These 7 T cell receptor beta chains were all obtained from the same sample, sequenced in a study of shared clonotypes between healthy human individuals. In the naive CD8 group, cells lacked CD45RO and were positively selected for CCR7, so terminally differentiated effector memory CD45RA+ cells were left out. Sequencing was performed with immunoSEQ multiplex PCR; in TCRdb, only in-frame clones are kept and a portion is missing. The sample contains 600,000 or so clones, 85% to 95% of which appear only once. Sample: naive CD8+ T cells sorted from blood. Source of these receptors: a woman between 25 and 40 years old in good health.

This sequence joins TRBV6-6 and TRBJ2-3; possibly TRBD1 or TRBD2 for D (5 bases each). V was shortened by 6 bases and J by 0 bases, with 10 bases between the two germline ends. The CDR3 has 14 residues. CDR1 is MNHNY and CDR2 is SVGAGI in the germline V gene (reference sequence). The CDR3 bases are TGTGCCAGCAGCCCGGGACCAAGCACAGATACGCAGTATTTT. This gives the protein CASSPGPSTDTQYF.

The chain links TRBV30 to TRBJ2-1; 8 bases agree with TRBD1. The CDR3 extends over 15 amino acids. Germline CDR1 is GTSNPN and CDR2 is SVGIG (reference sequence). V trimming: 0 bases; J trimming: 4 bases; junction bases outside the gene matches: 5. CDR3 nucleotides: TGTGCCTGGAGTGTATTAGGGACAGGATACAATGAGCAGTTCTTC. It translates to CAWSVLGTGYNEQFF.

The V gene is TRBV9, the J gene TRBJ2-1, with D possibly TRBD2 on 5 matching bases. There are 16 residues in the CDR3. V lost 0 bases and J lost 8, with 18 bases in between. Germline V gives CDR1 SGDLS, CDR2 YYNGEE. The CDR3 reads CASSVGGSGRRDEQFF. CDR3 in DNA: TGTGCCAGCAGCGTAGGAGGAAGCGGTAGAAGGGATGAGCAGTTCTTC.

The gene calls are TRBV28 and TRBJ1-1; D not certain. CDR3 length equals 15 residues. Trimming shortened V by 2 bases and J by 5 bases, and 15 bases separated the two germline ends. Germline V gene lookup returns CDR1 MDHEN and CDR2 SYDVKM. In DNA, the CDR3 is TGTGCCAGCAGTTTAGGTCTACAGCGGATGACTGAAGCTTTCTTT. This sequence encodes CASSLGLQRMTEAFF.

V and J are TRBV6-5 and TRBJ1-1; D not certain. This CDR3 has 15 residues. V lost 2 bases and J lost 1, with 11 bases in between. Germline CDR1 is MNHEY and CDR2 is SVGAGI. CDR3 sequence reads: CASSYGLGTNTEAFF. As DNA, the CDR3 is TGTGCCAGCAGTTACGGTTTAGGAACGAACACTGAAGCTTTCTTT.

The chain is built from TRBV19 and TRBJ2-7; 7 nucleotides line up with TRBD1. The CDR3 consists of 13 residues. The J segment lost 1 base and the V segment lost 9 bases, leaving 6 bases of the junction unmatched. Germline V gene data show CDR1 as LNHDA and CDR2 as SQIVND (reference sequence). CDR3 nucleotide sequence: TGTGCCAGCTGTCCCAGGGGGTCCTACGAGCAGTACTTC. Translated, it gives CASCPRGSYEQYF.

This chain uses TRBV4-2 with TRBJ2-7; tentative D call: TRBD2 (6 bases). Trimming took 1 base from V and 4 from J, leaving 17 bases between them. This CDR3 is 16 amino acids long. Germline CDR1 LGHNA, CDR2 YNFKEQ. The CDR3 DNA sequence: TGTGCCAGCAGCCAAGGTGGGCGGGACCTACCATACGAGCAGTACTTC. It codes for CASSQGGRDLPYEQYF.